This T cell receptor beta chain was observed in a study of post-analysis software for immune sequencing data (dated by TCRdb to the mid-2010s). At the level of the whole study: Recorded disease courses included relapsing-remitting, secondary progressive and progressive-relapsing multiple sclerosis, with some patients lacking subtype annotation. The patient repertoires were compared against 11 previously published healthy control repertoires obtained from donors aged about 6 to 25 years. A subset of samples was prepared in parallel using single-end sample barcoding, then pooled and co-amplified after Illumina adapter ligation. The paper as a whole reports these results and caveats: Significantly higher frequencies in patients than in controls were found for several TRBV segments, including TRBV5-6, TRBV5-1 and TRBV20-1. Normalized Chao1 diversity was significantly lower in multiple sclerosis patients than controls, suggesting substantial peripheral T-cell clonal expansion. Strong co-clustering of samples prepared in the same batch was shown by direct clustering with F measure, prompting a batch-effect correction. The multiple sclerosis patient group was slightly younger than the control group.

To demonstrate the VDJtools post-analysis software, TCR beta repertoires were profiled from the peripheral blood of more than 10 young patients with multiple sclerosis. The multiple sclerosis patients were children and adolescents ranging in age from roughly 6 to 15 years. A note on this clonotype: What this receptor recognizes is not known. No base quality values were provided; no much bigger clone lies one nucleotide off.

The method behind the library was PCR. Sequencing relied on an Illumina HiSeq 2500. To reduce PCR and sequencing biases, unique molecular identifiers were built into the TCR beta cDNA libraries. Roughly 500,000 cDNA molecules were obtained per 1 to 10 million input T cells, so each molecule approximated one T cell. The patient libraries were prepared and sequenced with the same protocol used for the earlier healthy control dataset. Samples belonging to the same batch were prepared together, multiplexed and sequenced on a shared HiSeq lane. The study's own analysis went as follows. Raw barcoded reads were processed with MIGEC, and single-read molecular identifier groups were discarded before consensus assembly and CDR3 extraction. VDJtools was used for post-analysis of the clonotype tables, with diversity normalized by down-sampling every dataset to the smallest sample size. In repertoire overlap clustering, CDR3 amino acid sequences, but not nucleotide sequences, were matched to correct batch-related cross-sample contamination. TCRdb reworked the public reads: Q25 trimming with fastp, MiXCR clone assembly, productive beta chains retained. Each record represents a unique CDR3 protein, reported with the most common genes and DNA among its rows. The V and J calls shown here were made by TCRdb, not taken from the authors' results. This sample holds fewer than 700,000 distinct CDR3 sequences; about 44% were observed only once. The leading ten clones occupy 1.5% to 2% of the sample.

Reading from cysteine to phenylalanine, the CDR3 counts 15 amino acids. Only the CDR3 region is kept as DNA, spanning 45 bases read in frame from base 1. V is cut by 0 bases and J by 0 bases, and the space between the germline ends is 8 bases. As encoded in the germline V gene, CDR1 is SGHRS while CDR2 is YFSETQ. Recombination joined TRBV5-1 with TRBJ2-3; TRBD2 is perhaps the D gene, given 6 matching bases. The sample comprised blood. This clonotype originated in a girl aged 5-17 years with multiple sclerosis. The CDR3 loop reads CASSLALASTDTQYF. The sequenced DNA is TGCGCCAGCAGCTTGGCCCTAGCGAGCACAGATACGCAGTATTTT.